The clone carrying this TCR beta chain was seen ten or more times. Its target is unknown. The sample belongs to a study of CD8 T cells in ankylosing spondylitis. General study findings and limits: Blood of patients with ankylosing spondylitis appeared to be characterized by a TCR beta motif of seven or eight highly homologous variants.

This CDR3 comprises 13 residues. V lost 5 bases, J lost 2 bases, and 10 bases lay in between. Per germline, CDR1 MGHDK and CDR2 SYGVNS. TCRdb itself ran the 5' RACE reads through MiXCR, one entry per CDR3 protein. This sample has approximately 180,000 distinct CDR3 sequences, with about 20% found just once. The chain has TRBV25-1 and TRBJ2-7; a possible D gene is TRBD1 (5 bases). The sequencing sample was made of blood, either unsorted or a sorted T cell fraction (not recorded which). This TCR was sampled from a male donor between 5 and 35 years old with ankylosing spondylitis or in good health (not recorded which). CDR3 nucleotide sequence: TGTGCCAGCAGTAACGCAGGGACCTACGAGCAGTACTTC. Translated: CASSNAGTYEQYF.